This TCR beta chain was retrieved from a study of CD8 T cells in Susac syndrome. Between the trimmed V and J ends, which lost 1 base and 0 bases, there was a span of 10 bases. The germline V gene encodes CDR1 SGHAT and CDR2 FQNNGV. The CDR3 contains 16 residues. RNA totalling roughly 0.5 to 1 ug underwent reverse transcription with random hexamers. TCRdb analysed the immunoSEQ multiplex PCR reads with MiXCR anew, one entry per CDR3 protein. The top ten hold about 0.5% of the sample, which has fewer than 80,000 distinct CDR3 sequences, around 94% seen once. Source material: CD8+ T cells from PBMCs. The TCR was taken from a human donor with Susac syndrome. The chain carries TRBV11-2 and TRBJ2-4; D is ambiguous. The CDR3 here is CASSLVGYAAKNIQYF. The CDR3 DNA reads TGTGCCAGCAGCTTAGTGGGATACGCAGCCAAAAACATTCAGTACTTC. Supplemented by reference TRBV11-2 and TRBJ2-4, the full variable domain reads EAGVAQSPRYKIIEKRQSVAFWCNPISGHATLYWYQQILGQGPKLLIQFQNNGVVDDSQLPKDRFSAERLKGVDSTLKIQPAKLEDSAVYLCASSLVGYAAKNIQYFGAGTRLSVL.